The TCR beta chain under discussion was sequenced for a study of OX40 agonist ivuxolimab in advanced cancers. Study-wide points: More expanded clones were found, on average, in CD8+ than in CD4+ T cells.

Germline-derived CDR1 and CDR2 are SNHLY and FYNNEI. This CDR3 region has 15 residues. V shed 7 bases and J shed 5 bases, with 20 bases lying between them. Here immunoSEQ multiplex PCR was the method, and the copy in TCRdb shows in-frame clones only, minus some. Seen here are 85,000 or so clones, around 86% observed once, and the top ten hold roughly 2%. About this clone: Its antigen remains unidentified.

Excluded were patients having autoimmune disease history or systemic immunosuppression. The chain carries TRBV2 and TRBJ1-1; perhaps TRBD1 as D (6 bases). The receptor was derived from an adult with an advanced solid tumor such as melanoma, head and neck, liver or kidney cancer. Specimen: CD4+ or CD8+ T cells sorted from blood, collected in a trial of the OX40 agonist ivuxolimab. The DNA of the CDR3 is TGTGCCAGCACCGAACAACAGGGAGGAAGTACTGAAGCTTTCTTT. Its protein product is CASTEQQGGSTEAFF.